This TCR beta chain was found in a study of blood T cell repertoires in COVID-19. About the research overall: Acute and convalescent COVID-19 specimens originated in the United States, Italy and Spain. T cells, B-cell-depleted T cells, or PBMCs supplied cDNA or gDNA.

This CDR3 region has 15 residues. In germline, CDR1 is SGHTA, CDR2 FQGTGA. The V end lost 5 bases, the J end lost 8 bases, and 21 bases lay between the germline ends. Using immunoSEQ multiplex PCR, the repertoire was profiled, and TCRdb retains in-frame clones only, with some absent. The sample lists tens of thousands of clones; over 75% were seen once. The TCR comes from a woman aged 60 to 75 with active COVID-19. The chain links TRBV7-3 to TRBJ1-2; possibly TRBD1 for D (6 bases). Sequenced material: peripheral blood. The CDR3 region is CASSPVVGTMGGYTF. The CDR3 DNA reads TGTGCCAGCAGCCCAGTCGTTGGGACAATGGGGGGCTACACCTTC.